The 13 T cell receptor beta chains below were found in one sample sequenced in a study of post-analysis software for immune sequencing data. The TCR beta cDNA libraries contained unique molecular identifiers. TCRdb called the PCR reads again in MiXCR, with one record for every CDR3 protein. The sample consists of around 160,000 distinct CDR3 sequences, 30% to 45% of them appearing once. Here the sequenced sample was blood, taken after autologous hematopoietic stem cell transplantation. Every receptor here comes from a girl aged 5-17 years with multiple sclerosis.

The CDR3 nucleotides read TGTGCCAGCAGCTTATCTGTTGGGCCTCGCTACGAGCAGTACTTC. This codes for CASSLSVGPRYEQYF. The rearrangement uses TRBV7-3 and TRBJ2-7, with unresolved D. V lost 2 bases and J 3 bases, leaving 14 bases between the germline ends. The CDR3 runs to 15 residues. The germline gives CDR1 SGHTA, CDR2 FQGTGA.

The gene calls are TRBV20-1 and TRBJ1-5, with 9 bases lining up with TRBD1. Germline assignment: CDR1 DFQATT and CDR2 SNEGSKA (reference sequence). With 0 bases clipped from V and 0 bases from J, the junction kept 15 bases outside the gene matches. This CDR3 has 20 amino acids. CDR3 sequence: CSARDPFGTGYLNSNQPQHF. The DNA of the CDR3 is TGCAGTGCTAGAGATCCGTTCGGGACAGGGTACCTCAATAGCAATCAGCCCCAGCATTTT.

The genes are TRBV16 and TRBJ1-2; D is perhaps TRBD1 (6 bases). V was shortened by 0 bases and J by 8 bases, with 10 bases between the two germline ends. Germline V gene sequence: CDR1 KGHSY, CDR2 FQNENV. This CDR3 contains 13 residues. The CDR3 loop is CASSQSVGGGYTF. The CDR3 nucleotides read TGTGCCAGCAGCCAATCGGTGGGGGGCGGCTACACCTTC. Based on the CDR3 plus reference TRBV16 and TRBJ1-2, the full variable domain is GEEVAQTPKHLVRGEGQKAKLYCAPIKGHSYVFWYQQVLKNEFKFLISFQNENVFDETGMPKERFSAKCLPNSPCSLEIQATKLEDSAVYFCASSQSVGGGYTFGSGTRLTVV.

J is TRBJ2-7 and V is TRBV10-3; perhaps TRBD2 as D (5 bases). This CDR3 comprises 14 residues. V was shortened by 4 bases and J by 2 bases, with 12 bases between the two germline ends. Per germline, CDR1 ENHRY and CDR2 SYGVKD. The CDR3 reads CAISGRETTYEQYF. The CDR3 DNA follows: TGTGCCATCAGTGGACGGGAAACAACCTACGAGCAGTACTTC.

The chain recombines TRBV7-8 with TRBJ2-3, with TRBD1 matching over 8 bases. There are 17 residues in the CDR3. The germline V gene encodes CDR1 SGHVS and CDR2 FQNEAQ. Germline trimming cut 0 bases from V and 2 bases from J; bases unmatched to any gene: 7. The CDR3 sequence is CASSLADTGGDTDTQYF. Here the CDR3 DNA reads TGTGCCAGCAGCTTAGCGGACACAGGGGGAGACACAGATACGCAGTATTTT. Full variable domain (remainder filled in from reference TRBV7-8 and TRBJ2-3): GAGVSQSPRYKVAKRGQDVALRCDPISGHVSLFWYQQALGQGPEFLTYFQNEAQLDKSGLPSDRFFAERPEGSVSTLKIQRTQQEDSAVYLCASSLADTGGDTDTQYFGPGTRLTVL.

The chain recombines TRBV27 with TRBJ2-1; D unclear. Germline CDR1 MNHEY, CDR2 SMNVEV (reference sequence). The CDR3 is made up of 14 amino acids. Trimming took off 5 bases at V and 6 bases at J, with 14 bases between the two ends. CDR3 protein: CASSALVELNEQFF. The DNA of the CDR3 is TGTGCCAGCAGTGCCCTAGTGGAGCTCAATGAGCAGTTCTTC.

The rearrangement joins TRBV9 to TRBJ2-5, with a weak D call TRBD2 (8 bases). The CDR3 covers 16 residues. Germline CDR1 reads SGDLS; CDR2 reads YYNGEE. Trimming removed 4 bases from V and 2 bases from J, with 18 bases in between. The CDR3 DNA reads TGTGCCAGCAGCCGGGAGGGGGCGATTCCACAAGAGACCCAGTACTTC. Translating gives CASSREGAIPQETQYF.

For the CDR3, the DNA is TGTGCCAGCAGTTACTGGGGACAGTACCAAGAGACCCAGTACTTC. This encodes CASSYWGQYQETQYF. The chain is built from TRBV6-6 and TRBJ2-5; 7 positions agree with TRBD1. The CDR3 length is 15 residues. Germline V lookup: CDR1 MNHNY, CDR2 SVGAGI (reference sequence). V was clipped by 1 base and J by 0 bases; unmatched bases: 2.

As concerns this clonotype: This may come from a read error, since a much larger clone is one base off. The V gene is TRBV20-1, the J gene TRBJ1-2; D is undetermined. In germline, CDR1 is DFQATT, CDR2 SNEGSKA (reference sequence). The CDR3 spans 13 residues. The ends were cut back, 3 bases at V and 6 bases at J, with 14 bases in the middle. The CDR3 reads CSASGGVSHGYTF. The CDR3, as DNA: TGCAGTGCTAGTGGCGGAGTAAGCCATGGCTACACCTTC.

This chain connects TRBV7-6 to TRBJ2-1, with TRBD2 matching over 7 bases. Germline CDR1 and CDR2: SGHVS and FNYEAQ. Trimming cost V 0 bases and J 9 bases; bases outside gene matches: 5. The CDR3 spans 14 residues. CDR3 DNA: TGTGCCAGCAGCTTAGCGGGAGGGCGTCCTGAGCAGTTCTTC. The encoded protein is CASSLAGGRPEQFF.

This chain connects TRBV5-1 to TRBJ2-5; 9 nucleotides align to TRBD2. The CDR3 has 15 residues. Germline CDR1 SGHRS, CDR2 YFSETQ. V lost 4 bases, J lost 2 bases, and 6 bases stayed unmatched. The CDR3 DNA reads as TGCGCCAGCAGCCCCTTGGGACTAGCTCAAGAGACCCAGTACTTC. Its translation is CASSPLGLAQETQYF.

The CDR3 spells CASSLKLAGGLGRDTQYF. The DNA for the CDR3 is TGCGCCAGCAGCTTGAAACTAGCGGGAGGGCTAGGGCGAGATACGCAGTATTTT. The genes are TRBV5-1 and TRBJ2-3; 13 nucleotides match TRBD2. After removal of 1 base from V and 5 bases from J, the junction contained 10 bases not matched to a gene. Per the germline V gene, CDR1 is SGHRS and CDR2 is YFSETQ. The length of the CDR3 is 18 residues.

This clonotype has more than one count but fewer than ten. This chain joins TRBV7-2 and TRBJ2-3; no firm D call. The CDR3 extends over 14 amino acids. Germline V CDR1 and CDR2: SGHTA, FQGNSA. V dropped 5 bases and J dropped 0 bases, with 9 bases sitting between them. The CDR3 is CASSPLHSTDTQYF. CDR3 DNA: TGTGCCAGCAGCCCCCTCCATAGCACAGATACGCAGTATTTT.